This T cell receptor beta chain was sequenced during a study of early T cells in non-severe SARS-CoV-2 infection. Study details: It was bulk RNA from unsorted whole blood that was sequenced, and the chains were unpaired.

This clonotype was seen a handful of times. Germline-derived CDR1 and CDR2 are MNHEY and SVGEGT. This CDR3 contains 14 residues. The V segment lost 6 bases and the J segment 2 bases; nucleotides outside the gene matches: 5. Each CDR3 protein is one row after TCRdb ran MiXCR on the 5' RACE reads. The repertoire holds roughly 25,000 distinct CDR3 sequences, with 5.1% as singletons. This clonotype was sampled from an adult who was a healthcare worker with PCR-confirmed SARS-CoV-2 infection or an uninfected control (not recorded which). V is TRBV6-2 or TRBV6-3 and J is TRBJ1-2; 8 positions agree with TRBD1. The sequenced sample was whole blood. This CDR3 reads CASRTGGANYGYTF. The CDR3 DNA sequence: TGTGCCAGCAGAACAGGGGGTGCGAACTATGGCTACACCTTC.